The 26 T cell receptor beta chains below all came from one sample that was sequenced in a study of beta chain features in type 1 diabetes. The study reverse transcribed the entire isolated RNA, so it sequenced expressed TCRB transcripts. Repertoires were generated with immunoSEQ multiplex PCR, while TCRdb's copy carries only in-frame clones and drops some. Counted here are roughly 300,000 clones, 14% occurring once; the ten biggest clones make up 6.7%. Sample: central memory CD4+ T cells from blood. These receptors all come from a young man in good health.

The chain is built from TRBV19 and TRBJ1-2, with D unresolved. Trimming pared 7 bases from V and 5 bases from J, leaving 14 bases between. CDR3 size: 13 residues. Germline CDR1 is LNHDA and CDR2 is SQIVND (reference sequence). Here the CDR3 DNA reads TGTGCCAGTAAAGTCCGGACTAGGTATGGCTACACCTTC. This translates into CASKVRTRYGYTF. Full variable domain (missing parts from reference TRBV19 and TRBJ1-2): DGGITQSPKYLFRKEGQNVTLSCEQNLNHDAMYWYRQDPGQGLRLIYYSQIVNDFQKGDIAEGYSVSREKKESFPLTVTSAQKNPTAFYLCASKVRTRYGYTFGSGTRLTVV.

The CDR3 sequence: CASSPTLRQGGGYTF. The CDR3 region has the DNA TGCGCCAGCAGCCCTACCCTCAGACAGGGTGGAGGCTACACCTTC. This chain connects TRBV5-1 to TRBJ1-2, with 7 bases that match TRBD1. The ends lost 4 bases at V and 8 bases at J; junction bases unmatched: 14. Germline V gene sequence: CDR1 SGHRS, CDR2 YFSETQ. The CDR3 loop spans 15 amino acids.

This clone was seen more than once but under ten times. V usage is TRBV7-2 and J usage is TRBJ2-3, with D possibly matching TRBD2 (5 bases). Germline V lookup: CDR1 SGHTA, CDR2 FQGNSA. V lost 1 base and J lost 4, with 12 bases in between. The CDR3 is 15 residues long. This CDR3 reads CASSLDGLKADTQYF. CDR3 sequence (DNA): TGTGCCAGCAGCTTAGATGGACTTAAGGCAGATACGCAGTATTTT.

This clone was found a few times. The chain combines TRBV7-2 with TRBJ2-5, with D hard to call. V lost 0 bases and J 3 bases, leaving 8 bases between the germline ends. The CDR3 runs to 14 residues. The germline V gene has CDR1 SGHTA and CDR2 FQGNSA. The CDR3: CASSLAGGKETQYF. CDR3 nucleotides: TGTGCCAGCAGCTTAGCGGGCGGTAAAGAGACCCAGTACTTC. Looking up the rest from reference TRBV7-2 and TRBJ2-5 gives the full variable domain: GAGVSQSPSNKVTEKGKDVELRCDPISGHTALYWYRQSLGQGLEFLIYFQGNSAPDKSGLPSDRFSAERTGGSVSTLTIQRTQQEDSAVYLCASSLAGGKETQYFGPGTRLLVL.

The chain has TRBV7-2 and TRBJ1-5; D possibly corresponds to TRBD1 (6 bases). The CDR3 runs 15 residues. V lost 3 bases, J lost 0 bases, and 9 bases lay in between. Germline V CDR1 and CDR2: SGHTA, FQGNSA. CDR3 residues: CASSLDSFSNQPQHF. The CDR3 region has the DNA TGTGCCAGCAGCTTGGACAGCTTTAGCAATCAGCCCCAGCATTTT.

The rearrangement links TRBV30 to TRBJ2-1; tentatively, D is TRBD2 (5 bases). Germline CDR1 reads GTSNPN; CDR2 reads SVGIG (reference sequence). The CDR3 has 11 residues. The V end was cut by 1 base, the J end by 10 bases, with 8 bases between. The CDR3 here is CAWSGLSEQFF. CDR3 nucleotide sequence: TGTGCCTGGAGTGGACTATCGGAGCAGTTCTTC.

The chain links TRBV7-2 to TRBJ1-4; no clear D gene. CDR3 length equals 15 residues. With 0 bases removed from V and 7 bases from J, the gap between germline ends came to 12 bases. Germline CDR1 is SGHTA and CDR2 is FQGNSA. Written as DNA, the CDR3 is TGTGCCAGCAGCTTAGCGTCTCATGTTAGTGAAAAACTGTTTTTT. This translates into CASSLASHVSEKLFF.

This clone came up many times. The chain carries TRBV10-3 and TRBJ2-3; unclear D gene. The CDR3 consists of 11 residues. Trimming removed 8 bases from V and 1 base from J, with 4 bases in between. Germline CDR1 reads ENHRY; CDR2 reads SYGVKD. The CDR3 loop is CAIQGTDTQYF. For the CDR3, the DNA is TGTGCCATCCAGGGCACAGATACGCAGTATTTT.

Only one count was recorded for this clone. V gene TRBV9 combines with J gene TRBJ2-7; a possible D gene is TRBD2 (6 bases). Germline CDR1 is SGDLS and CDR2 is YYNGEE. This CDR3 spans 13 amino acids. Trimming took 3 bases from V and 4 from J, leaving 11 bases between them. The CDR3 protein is CASSDHRGYEQYV. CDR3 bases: TGTGCCAGCAGCGACCATCGGGGGTACGAGCAGTACGTC.

The CDR3 sequence is CARSNPPGLLYNEQFF. The CDR3 nucleotides are TGTGCCAGAAGCAACCCCCCCGGGCTGCTTTACAATGAGCAGTTCTTC. V gene TRBV5-3 combines with J gene TRBJ2-1; D not resolved. TRBV5-3 is identified as an open reading frame with a role that is uncertain. Trimming shortened V by 4 bases and J by 4 bases, and 18 bases separated the two germline ends. The CDR3 loop spans 16 amino acids.

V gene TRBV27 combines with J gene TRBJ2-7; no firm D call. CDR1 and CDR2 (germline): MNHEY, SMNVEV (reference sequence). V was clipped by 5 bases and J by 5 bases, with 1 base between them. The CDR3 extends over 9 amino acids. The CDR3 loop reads CASSDEQYV. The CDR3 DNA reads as TGTGCCAGCAGTGACGAGCAGTACGTC.

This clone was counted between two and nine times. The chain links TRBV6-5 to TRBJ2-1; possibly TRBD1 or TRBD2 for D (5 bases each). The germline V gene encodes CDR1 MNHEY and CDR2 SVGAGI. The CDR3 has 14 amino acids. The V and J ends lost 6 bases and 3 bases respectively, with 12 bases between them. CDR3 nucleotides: TGTGCCAGCAGGCCCGGGACGTACTACAATGAGCAGTTCTTC. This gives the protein CASRPGTYYNEQFF.

The CDR3 DNA is TGTGCCAGCAGCTTATACCGAAACACCGGGGAGCTGTTTTTT. Translating it yields CASSLYRNTGELFF. The V and J genes are TRBV11-3 and TRBJ2-2; D is ambiguous. Between the trimmed V and J ends, which lost 2 bases and 2 bases, there was a span of 6 bases. This CDR3 has 14 amino acids. The germline CDR1 and CDR2 sequences are SGHNT and YENEEA.

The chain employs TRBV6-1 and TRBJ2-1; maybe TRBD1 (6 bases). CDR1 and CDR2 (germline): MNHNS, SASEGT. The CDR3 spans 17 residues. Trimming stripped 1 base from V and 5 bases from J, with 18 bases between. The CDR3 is CASSEERRPKGDNEQFF. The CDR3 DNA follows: TGTGCCAGCAGTGAAGAAAGGCGTCCAAAGGGGGACAATGAGCAGTTCTTC.

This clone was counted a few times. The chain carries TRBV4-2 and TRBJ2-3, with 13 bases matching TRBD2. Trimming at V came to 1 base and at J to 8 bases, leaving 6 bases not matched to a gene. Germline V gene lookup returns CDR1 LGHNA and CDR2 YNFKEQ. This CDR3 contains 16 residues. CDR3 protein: CASSQGGLAGVPTQYF. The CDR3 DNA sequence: TGTGCCAGCAGCCAAGGAGGACTAGCGGGAGTTCCTACGCAGTATTTT.

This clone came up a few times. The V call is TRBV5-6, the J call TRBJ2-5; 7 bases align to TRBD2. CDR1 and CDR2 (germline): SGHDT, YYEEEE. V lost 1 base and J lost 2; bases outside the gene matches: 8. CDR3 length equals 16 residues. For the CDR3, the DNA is TGTGCCAGCAGCTTGTTTCTGGGGGGGAGTCAAGAGACCCAGTACTTC. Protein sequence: CASSLFLGGSQETQYF.

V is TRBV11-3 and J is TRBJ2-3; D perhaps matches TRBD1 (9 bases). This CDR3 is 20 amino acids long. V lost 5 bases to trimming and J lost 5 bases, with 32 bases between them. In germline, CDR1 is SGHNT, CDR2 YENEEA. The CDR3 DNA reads TGTGCCAGCAGCGCCCCCCGGGACAGGGAGCGGGAGACCGTCATAGATACGCAGTATTTT. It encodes CASSAPRDRERETVIDTQYF.

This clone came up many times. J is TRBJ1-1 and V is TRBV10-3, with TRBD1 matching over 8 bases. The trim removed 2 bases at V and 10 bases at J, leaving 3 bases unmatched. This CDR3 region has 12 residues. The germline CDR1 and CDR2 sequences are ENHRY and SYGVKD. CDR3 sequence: CAISETTGVAFF. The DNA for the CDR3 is TGTGCCATCAGTGAGACGACAGGGGTAGCTTTCTTT.

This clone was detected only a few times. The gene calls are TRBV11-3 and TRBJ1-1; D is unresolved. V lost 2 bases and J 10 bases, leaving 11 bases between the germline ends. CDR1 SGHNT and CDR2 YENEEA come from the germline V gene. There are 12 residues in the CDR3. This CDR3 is CASSLTPRRAFF. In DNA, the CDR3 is TGTGCCAGCAGCTTAACCCCGCGGCGAGCTTTCTTT. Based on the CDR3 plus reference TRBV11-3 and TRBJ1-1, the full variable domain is EAGVVQSPRYKIIEKKQPVAFWCNPISGHNTLYWYLQNLGQGPELLIRYENEEAVDDSQLPKDRFSAERLKGVDSTLKIQPAELGDSAVYLCASSLTPRRAFFGQGTRLTVV.

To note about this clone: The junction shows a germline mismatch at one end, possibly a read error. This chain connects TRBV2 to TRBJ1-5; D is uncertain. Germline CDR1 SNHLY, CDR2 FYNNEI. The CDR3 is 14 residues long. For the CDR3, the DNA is TGTGCCACCAGTGACGCGGGGAGCAATCAGCCCCAGCATTTT. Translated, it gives CATSDAGSNQPQHF.

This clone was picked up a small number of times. The CDR3 region has the DNA TGTGCCAGCAGCTTAGGGGGCGTTGGCACTGAAGCTTTCTTT. The encoded protein is CASSLGGVGTEAFF. The gene calls are TRBV7-3 and TRBJ1-1; tentatively, D is TRBD1 (6 bases). This CDR3 has 14 residues. The germline CDR1 and CDR2 sequences are SGHTA and FQGTGA. The V end lost 2 bases, the J end lost 4 bases, and 11 bases lay between the germline ends.

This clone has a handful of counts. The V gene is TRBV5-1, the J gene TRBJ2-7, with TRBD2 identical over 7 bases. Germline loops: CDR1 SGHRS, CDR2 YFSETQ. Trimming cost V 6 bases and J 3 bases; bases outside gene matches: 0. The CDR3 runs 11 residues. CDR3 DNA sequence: TGCGCCAGCACGGGGGGCTACGAGCAGTACTTC. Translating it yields CASTGGYEQYF.

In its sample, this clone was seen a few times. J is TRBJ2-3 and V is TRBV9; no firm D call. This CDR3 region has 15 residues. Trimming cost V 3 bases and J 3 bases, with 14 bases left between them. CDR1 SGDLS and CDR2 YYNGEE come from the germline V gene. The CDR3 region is CASSALGDVTDTQYF. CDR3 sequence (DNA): TGTGCCAGCAGCGCCCTTGGGGATGTGACAGATACGCAGTATTTT.

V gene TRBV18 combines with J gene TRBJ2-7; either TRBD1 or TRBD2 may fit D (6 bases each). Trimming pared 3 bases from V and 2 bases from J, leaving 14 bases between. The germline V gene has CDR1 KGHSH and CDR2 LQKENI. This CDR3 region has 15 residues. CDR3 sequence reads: CASSPGGRGAYEQYF. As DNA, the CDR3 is TGTGCCAGCTCACCGGGTGGAAGGGGGGCCTACGAGCAGTACTTC.

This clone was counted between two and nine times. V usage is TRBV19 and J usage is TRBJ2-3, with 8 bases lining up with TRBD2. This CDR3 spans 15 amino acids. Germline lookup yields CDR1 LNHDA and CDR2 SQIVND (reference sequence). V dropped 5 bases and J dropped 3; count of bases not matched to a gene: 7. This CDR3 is CASSETSGETDTQYF. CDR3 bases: TGTGCCAGTAGTGAAACTAGCGGCGAGACAGATACGCAGTATTTT.

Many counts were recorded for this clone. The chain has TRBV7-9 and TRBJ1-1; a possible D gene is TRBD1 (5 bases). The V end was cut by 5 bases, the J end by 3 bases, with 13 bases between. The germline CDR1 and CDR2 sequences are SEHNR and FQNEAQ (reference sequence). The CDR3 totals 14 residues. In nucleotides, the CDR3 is TGTGCCAGCAGCCCCGGGGCCTGGGACACTGAAGCTTTCTTT. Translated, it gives CASSPGAWDTEAFF.